This T cell receptor (beta chain) appears in the sequencing data of a study of B cell selection in AIRE deficiency. In the authors' methods: Patients' Tregs yielded 58,000 or so distinct TCRbeta sequences; donors' 9.56x10^4. Sequencing was performed with immunoSEQ multiplex PCR; in TCRdb, only in-frame clones are kept and a portion is missing. Clone size and V and J calls were adopted from that table, with D and trimming inferred from the DNA. The data contain roughly 24,000 clones, roughly 90% of them singletons. Regulatory T cells were sorted as CD4+CD25hiCD127low/negative cells. The study, taken as a whole, reports: Of more than 3,000 shared Treg TCRbeta sequences, roughly 32% were healthy-only, approximately 9% patient-only. TCRbeta-only data showed 30% to 45% of shared healthy Treg sequences in healthy Tconv.

The ends lost 0 bases at V and 2 bases at J; junction bases unmatched: 9. There are 20 residues in the CDR3. The germline gives CDR1 SGDLS, CDR2 YYNGEE. With regard to this clone: Its cognate antigen is unknown.

This sequence joins TRBV9 and TRBJ2-1, with 15 bases that match TRBD2. Sequencing was carried out using CD4+CD25+ Tregs sorted from PBMCs. This TCR was recovered from a human donor in good health. The CDR3: CASSVATGTSGGHTYNEQFF. CDR3 in DNA: TGTGCCAGCAGCGTAGCTACGGGGACTAGCGGGGGGCATACCTACAATGAGCAGTTCTTC.